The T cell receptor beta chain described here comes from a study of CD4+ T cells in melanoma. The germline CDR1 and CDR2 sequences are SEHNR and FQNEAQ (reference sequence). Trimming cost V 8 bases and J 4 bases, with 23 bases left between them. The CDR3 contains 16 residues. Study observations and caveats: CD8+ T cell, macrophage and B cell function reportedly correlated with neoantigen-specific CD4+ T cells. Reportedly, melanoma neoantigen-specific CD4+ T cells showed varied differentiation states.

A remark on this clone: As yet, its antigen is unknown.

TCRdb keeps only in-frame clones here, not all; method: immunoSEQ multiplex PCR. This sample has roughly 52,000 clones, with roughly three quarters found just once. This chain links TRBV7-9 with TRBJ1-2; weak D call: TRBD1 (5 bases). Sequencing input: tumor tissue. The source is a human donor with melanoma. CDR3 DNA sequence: TGTGCCAGCGGATACTTAGGGGTGGCGGGAAGCTATGGCTACACCTTC. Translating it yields CASGYLGVAGSYGYTF.